A single sample gave rise to the 23 T cell receptor beta chains below, sequenced in a study of shared clonotypes between healthy human individuals. Measured with immunoSEQ multiplex PCR; TCRdb has only the in-frame clones, and not every one. The sample contains under 2,500,000 clones, more than 90% of which appear only once. What was sequenced was naive CD4+ T cells sorted from blood. Noted subset: CD45RA+ positively selected. The receptors stem from a man younger than 35 in good health.

This sequence joins TRBV11-2 and TRBJ2-3; no clear D gene. V lost 4 bases and J lost 2, with 13 bases in between. The CDR3 spans 15 residues. Germline V lookup: CDR1 SGHAT, CDR2 FQNNGV. The CDR3 DNA reads TGTGCCAGCAGCTCGAGCGTGTCAAACACAGATACGCAGTATTTT. Translating it yields CASSSSVSNTDTQYF.

J is TRBJ2-1 and V is TRBV5-1, with TRBD1 identical over 7 bases. The CDR3 sequence is 13 residues long. V shed 2 bases and J 12 bases; nucleotides not matched to a gene: 8. Germline CDR1 and CDR2: SGHRS and YFSETQ. This CDR3 reads CASSFSEGAVQFF. The CDR3 bases are TGCGCCAGCAGCTTTTCTGAGGGGGCTGTGCAGTTCTTC. The whole variable domain, filled in from reference TRBV5-1 and TRBJ2-1, reads KAGVTQTPRYLIKTRGQQVTLSCSPISGHRSVSWYQQTPGQGLQFLFEYFSETQRNKGNFPGRFSGRQFSNSRSEMNVSTLELGDSALYLCASSFSEGAVQFFGPGTRLTVL.

The chain links TRBV5-3 to TRBJ1-5; D remains unclear. TRBV5-3 is noted as an ORF with a role that remains uncertain. The V end lost 8 bases, the J end lost 0 bases, and 18 bases lay between the germline ends. This CDR3 has 16 amino acids. CDR3 bases: TGTGCCAGTTTAGTGGCAGACAAAGTTAGCAATCAGCCCCAGCATTTT. It translates to CASLVADKVSNQPQHF.

This chain joins TRBV18 and TRBJ1-2; D not resolved. The CDR3 totals 14 residues. Germline lookup yields CDR1 KGHSH and CDR2 LQKENI. V gave up 1 base and J gave up 0 bases, with 6 bases separating them. As DNA, the CDR3 is TGTGCCAGCTCACCACAAGCAGCTAACTATGGCTACACCTTC. Translating gives CASSPQAANYGYTF.

The rearrangement links TRBV25-1 to TRBJ2-1, with 14 nucleotides matching TRBD2. The J segment lost 8 bases and the V segment lost 3 bases, leaving 3 bases of the junction unmatched. Germline V lookup: CDR1 MGHDK, CDR2 SYGVNS. The length of the CDR3 is 15 residues. The CDR3 reads CASSETSGRAYEQFF. DNA for the CDR3: TGTGCCAGCAGTGAGACTAGCGGGAGGGCATATGAGCAGTTCTTC.

V gene TRBV30 combines with J gene TRBJ2-2; 10 bases fit TRBD1. Germline V gene lookup returns CDR1 GTSNPN and CDR2 SVGIG (reference sequence). Germline trimming cut 3 bases from V and 5 bases from J; bases unmatched to any gene: 6. The CDR3 is made up of 15 amino acids. In DNA, the CDR3 is TGTGCCTGGAGCGCCGGGACAGGGGATACCGGGGAGCTGTTTTTT. Its protein product is CAWSAGTGDTGELFF.

CDR3 sequence: CAWSERALSEQFF. The DNA for the CDR3 is TGTGCCTGGAGTGAACGGGCCCTCAGTGAGCAGTTCTTC. The J gene is TRBJ2-1, the V gene TRBV30; D ambiguous. The germline CDR1 and CDR2 sequences are GTSNPN and SVGIG (reference sequence). The CDR3 has 13 residues. Trimming pared 1 base from V and 9 bases from J, leaving 13 bases between.

Of note for this clone: Other DNA sequences from this sample encode an identical CDR3 as well. The chain has TRBV7-2 and TRBJ1-2, with 9 bases identical to TRBD1. V dropped 1 base and J dropped 3; count of bases not matched to a gene: 0. Germline V gene sequence: CDR1 SGHTA, CDR2 FQGNSA. The CDR3 has 14 residues. The CDR3, as DNA: TGTGCCAGCAGCTTAGGGACAGGGGACTATGGCTACACCTTC. Its translation: CASSLGTGDYGYTF.

On this clone itself: The same CDR3 can be traced to other DNA sequences in this sample. The genes are TRBV10-3 and TRBJ2-7; D may be TRBD2 (6 bases). Trimming removed 2 bases from V and 0 bases from J, with 11 bases in between. CDR3 size: 15 residues. CDR1 is ENHRY, CDR2 SYGVKD, per germline. DNA for the CDR3: TGTGCCATCAGTGAGGGGGGGACCAGCTCCTACGAGCAGTACTTC. It codes for CAISEGGTSSYEQYF.

The chain has TRBV7-2 and TRBJ2-3; tentatively, D is TRBD2 (5 bases). The CDR3 covers 14 residues. Trimming pared 5 bases from V and 3 bases from J, leaving 12 bases between. CDR1 and CDR2 from the germline V gene are SGHTA and FQGNSA. CDR3 DNA: TGTGCCAGCAGCCTCTGGACTGGAACAGATACGCAGTATTTT. Protein: CASSLWTGTDTQYF.

As regards this clone: This specimen includes other DNA sequences encoding the same CDR3. The chain joins TRBV18 to TRBJ2-7, with 9 bases aligning to TRBD1. The J segment lost 2 bases and the V segment lost 3 bases, leaving 2 bases of the junction unmatched. This CDR3 is built from 14 residues. Germline CDR1 KGHSH, CDR2 LQKENI. The chain's CDR3 is CASSPGQGTYEQYF. CDR3 DNA sequence: TGTGCCAGCTCACCGGGACAGGGCACCTACGAGCAGTACTTC.

V gene TRBV11-2 combines with J gene TRBJ1-2; D is perhaps TRBD1 (6 bases). The V end lost 0 bases, the J end lost 5 bases, and 13 bases lay between the germline ends. CDR1 and CDR2 from the germline V gene are SGHAT and FQNNGV. The CDR3 contains 15 residues. This CDR3 reads CASSLDRGAVYGYTF. As DNA, the CDR3 is TGTGCCAGCAGCTTAGATCGGGGGGCAGTTTATGGCTACACCTTC. Together with reference TRBV11-2 and TRBJ1-2, the CDR3 gives the full variable domain: EAGVAQSPRYKIIEKRQSVAFWCNPISGHATLYWYQQILGQGPKLLIQFQNNGVVDDSQLPKDRFSAERLKGVDSTLKIQPAKLEDSAVYLCASSLDRGAVYGYTFGSGTRLTVV.

J is TRBJ1-1 and V is TRBV11-2, with no clear D. V was shortened by 0 bases and J by 5 bases, with 10 bases between the two germline ends. The CDR3 length is 14 residues. CDR1 and CDR2 (germline): SGHAT, FQNNGV. CDR3 in amino acids: CASSLDAGITEAFF. The CDR3 DNA sequence: TGTGCCAGCAGCTTAGATGCTGGCATAACTGAAGCTTTCTTT.

The rearrangement uses TRBV28 and TRBJ2-5, with D hard to call. This CDR3 has 12 amino acids. The V gene lost 6 bases and the J gene lost 1 base, with 6 bases spanning the gap. CDR1 MDHEN and CDR2 SYDVKM come from the germline V gene. Here the CDR3 reads CASRSLQETQYF. The DNA of the CDR3 is TGTGCCAGCAGGAGTCTCCAAGAGACCCAGTACTTC.

This chain connects TRBV28 to TRBJ1-4; D remains unclear. The CDR3 is 14 amino acids. V was clipped by 2 bases and J by 4 bases, with 8 bases between them. Germline CDR1 and CDR2: MDHEN and SYDVKM. The CDR3 DNA follows: TGTGCCAGCAGTTTAAGTGGGAGTAATGAAAAACTGTTTTTT. This sequence encodes CASSLSGSNEKLFF.

The chain couples TRBV9 to TRBJ1-2, with 8 bases matching TRBD1. CDR1 and CDR2 (germline): SGDLS, YYNGEE. CDR3 length equals 12 residues. The V gene end was trimmed by 3 bases and the J gene end by 9 bases; junction bases not matched to a gene: 4. CDR3 residues: CASSARQGSYTF. The CDR3 DNA is TGTGCCAGCAGCGCCAGACAGGGGAGCTACACCTTC.

This sequence joins TRBV30 and TRBJ1-4, with 9 positions matching TRBD1. The CDR3 totals 15 residues. Germline V CDR1 and CDR2: GTSNPN, SVGIG (reference sequence). The ends lost 5 bases at V and 5 bases at J; junction bases unmatched: 9. The CDR3 DNA reads TGTGCCTGGGCGATGAAGGACAGGGGAAATGAAAAACTGTTTTTT. Its translation: CAWAMKDRGNEKLFF.

The V and J genes are TRBV25-1 and TRBJ1-2; D remains ambiguous. Germline V gene sequence: CDR1 MGHDK, CDR2 SYGVNS. Trimming removed 0 bases from V and 3 bases from J, with 2 bases in between. The CDR3 runs to 12 residues. Here the CDR3 DNA reads TGTGCCAGCAGTGAATACGACTATGGCTACACCTTC. This gives the protein CASSEYDYGYTF.

This rearrangement joins TRBV5-6 to TRBJ2-2, with TRBD1 as a possible D gene (6 bases). The CDR3 length is 17 residues. Germline V gene data show CDR1 as SGHDT and CDR2 as YYEEEE. V was trimmed by 0 bases and J by 1 base, leaving 13 bases between them. The CDR3 DNA sequence: TGTGCCAGCAGCTTGGAGTTTGGACAGAAGAACACCGGGGAGCTGTTTTTT. Encoded protein: CASSLEFGQKNTGELFF.

V and J are TRBV5-1 and TRBJ2-3, with D possibly being TRBD2 (7 bases). Germline CDR1 reads SGHRS; CDR2 reads YFSETQ. V lost 0 bases, J lost 5 bases, and 13 bases lay in between. There are 15 residues in the CDR3. The chain's CDR3 is CASSLEAGAKDTQYF. Written as DNA, the CDR3 is TGCGCCAGCAGCTTGGAGGCGGGGGCCAAAGATACGCAGTATTTT.

The V and J genes are TRBV6-5 and TRBJ2-1, with 7 positions matching TRBD1. Germline values: CDR1 MNHEY, CDR2 SVGAGI. This CDR3 spans 13 amino acids. V lost 2 bases and J lost 6; bases outside the gene matches: 1. This chain's CDR3 is CASSYNRGNEQFF. The CDR3 DNA reads as TGTGCCAGCAGTTACAACAGGGGCAATGAGCAGTTCTTC.

The chain links TRBV2 to TRBJ1-2; D uncertain. The CDR3 has 12 residues. Per germline, CDR1 SNHLY and CDR2 FYNNEI. The germline V and J ends were trimmed by 3 bases and 7 bases, with 9 bases remaining between them. The CDR3 sequence is CASSDSWTGYTF. The CDR3 nucleotides read TGTGCCAGCAGTGACTCCTGGACTGGCTACACCTTC.

The chain combines TRBV7-9 with TRBJ2-1, with D hard to call. V was clipped by 5 bases and J by 0 bases, with 11 bases between them. CDR1 is SEHNR and CDR2 is FQNEAQ in the germline V gene (reference sequence). The CDR3 length is 15 residues. CDR3 DNA sequence: TGTGCCAGCAGCATTAGTAACCGCTCCTACAATGAGCAGTTCTTC. This gives the protein CASSISNRSYNEQFF.